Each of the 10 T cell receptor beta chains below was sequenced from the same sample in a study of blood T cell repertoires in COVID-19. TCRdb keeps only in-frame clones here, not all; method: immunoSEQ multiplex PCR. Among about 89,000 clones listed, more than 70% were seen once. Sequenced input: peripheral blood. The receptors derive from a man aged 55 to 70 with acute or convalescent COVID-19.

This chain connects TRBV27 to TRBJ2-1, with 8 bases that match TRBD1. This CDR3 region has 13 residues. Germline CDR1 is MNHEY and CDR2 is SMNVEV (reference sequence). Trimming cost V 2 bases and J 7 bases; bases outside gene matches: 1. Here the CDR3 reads CASSLQGANEQFF. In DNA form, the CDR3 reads TGTGCCAGCAGTTTACAGGGGGCGAATGAGCAGTTCTTC.

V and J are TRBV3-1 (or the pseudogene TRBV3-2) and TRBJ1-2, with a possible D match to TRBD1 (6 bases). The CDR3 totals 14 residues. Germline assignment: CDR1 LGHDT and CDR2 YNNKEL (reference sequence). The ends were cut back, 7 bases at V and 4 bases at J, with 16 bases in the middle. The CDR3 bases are TGTGCCAGCAATAAAGCAGGGGCCCCCTATGGCTACACCTTC. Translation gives CASNKAGAPYGYTF.

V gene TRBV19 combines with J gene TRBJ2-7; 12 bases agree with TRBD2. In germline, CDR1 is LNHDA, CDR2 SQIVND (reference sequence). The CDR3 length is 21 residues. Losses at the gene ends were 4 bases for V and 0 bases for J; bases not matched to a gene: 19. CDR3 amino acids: CASSKDPRLAGVGTSSYEQYF. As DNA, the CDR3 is TGTGCCAGTAGTAAAGACCCGAGACTAGCGGGGGTCGGCACGAGCTCCTACGAGCAGTACTTC.

The CDR3, as DNA: TGTGCCAGCAGCCGCACAGGACCAGATACGCAGTATTTT. Translating it yields CASSRTGPDTQYF. This chain joins TRBV11-2 and TRBJ2-3, with a weak D call TRBD1 (5 bases). With 5 bases removed from V and 4 bases from J, the gap between germline ends came to 10 bases. The germline V gene has CDR1 SGHAT and CDR2 FQNNGV. The CDR3 is 13 residues long.

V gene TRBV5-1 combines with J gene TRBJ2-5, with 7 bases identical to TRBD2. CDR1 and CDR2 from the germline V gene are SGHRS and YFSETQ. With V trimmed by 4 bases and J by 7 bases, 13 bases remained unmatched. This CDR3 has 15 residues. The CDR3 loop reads CASSPLEFGEGTQYF. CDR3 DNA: TGCGCCAGCAGCCCACTTGAGTTTGGGGAGGGGACCCAGTACTTC.

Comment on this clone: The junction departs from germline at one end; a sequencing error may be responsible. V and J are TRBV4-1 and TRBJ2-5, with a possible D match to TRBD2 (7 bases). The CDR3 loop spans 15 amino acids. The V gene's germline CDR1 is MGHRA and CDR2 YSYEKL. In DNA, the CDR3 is TGCGCCCGCAGCCAAGGGGGGGGGATACGGGAGACCCAGTACTTC. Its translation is CARSQGGGIRETQYF.

CDR3 loop: CASSIGYGYTF. As DNA, the CDR3 is TGTGCCAGCAGCATCGGCTATGGCTACACCTTC. The chain couples TRBV11-2 to TRBJ1-2; D is undetermined. Germline V lookup: CDR1 SGHAT, CDR2 FQNNGV. The germline V and J ends were trimmed by 5 bases and 4 bases, with 5 bases remaining between them. The CDR3 is made up of 11 amino acids.

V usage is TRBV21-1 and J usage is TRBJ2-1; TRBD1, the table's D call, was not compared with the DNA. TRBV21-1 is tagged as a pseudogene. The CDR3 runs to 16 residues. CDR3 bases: TGTGCCAGCAGCCAAAAAGGAAGGGGCAGAGCCAATGAGCAGTTCTTC. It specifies CASSQKGRGRANEQFF.

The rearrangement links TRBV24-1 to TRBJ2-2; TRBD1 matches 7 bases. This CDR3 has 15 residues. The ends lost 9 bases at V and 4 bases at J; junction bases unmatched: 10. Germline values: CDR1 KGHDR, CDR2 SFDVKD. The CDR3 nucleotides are TGTGCCACCTCAACGACAGGGACGGGCACCGGGGAGCTGTTTTTT. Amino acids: CATSTTGTGTGELFF.

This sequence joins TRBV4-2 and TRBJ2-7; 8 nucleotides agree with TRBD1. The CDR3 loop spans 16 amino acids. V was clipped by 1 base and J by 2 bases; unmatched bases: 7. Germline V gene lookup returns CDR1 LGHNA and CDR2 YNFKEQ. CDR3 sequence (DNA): TGTGCCAGCAGCCAAGTAAGTGGGGACAGGACCTACGAGCAGTACTTC. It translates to CASSQVSGDRTYEQYF.